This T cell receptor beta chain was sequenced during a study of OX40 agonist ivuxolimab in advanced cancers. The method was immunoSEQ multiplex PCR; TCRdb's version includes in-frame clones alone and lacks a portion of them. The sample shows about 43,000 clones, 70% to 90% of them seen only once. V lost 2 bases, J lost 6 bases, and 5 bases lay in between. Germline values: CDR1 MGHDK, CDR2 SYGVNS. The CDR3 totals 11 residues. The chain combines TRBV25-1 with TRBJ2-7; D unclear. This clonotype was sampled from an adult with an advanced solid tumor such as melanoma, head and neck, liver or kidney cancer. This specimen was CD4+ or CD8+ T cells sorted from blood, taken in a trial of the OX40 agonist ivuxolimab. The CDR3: CASSEVGEQYF. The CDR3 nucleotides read TGTGCCAGCAGTGAAGTAGGCGAGCAGTACTTC.